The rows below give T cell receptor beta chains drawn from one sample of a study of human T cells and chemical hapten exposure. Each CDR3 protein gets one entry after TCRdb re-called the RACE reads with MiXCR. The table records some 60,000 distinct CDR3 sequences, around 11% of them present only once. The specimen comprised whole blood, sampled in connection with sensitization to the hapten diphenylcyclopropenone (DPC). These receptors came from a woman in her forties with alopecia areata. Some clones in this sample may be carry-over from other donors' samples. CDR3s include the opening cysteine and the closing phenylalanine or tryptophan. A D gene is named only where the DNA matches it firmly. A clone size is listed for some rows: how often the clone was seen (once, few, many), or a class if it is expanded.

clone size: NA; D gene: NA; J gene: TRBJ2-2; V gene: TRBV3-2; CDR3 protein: CASSLAGVYTGELFF; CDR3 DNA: TGTGCCAGCAGCCTAGCGGGAGTCTATACCGGGGAGCTGTTTTTT
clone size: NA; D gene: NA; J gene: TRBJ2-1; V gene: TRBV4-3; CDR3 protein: CASSQELNVGEQFF; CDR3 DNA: TGCGCCAGCAGCCAAGAGCTGAACGTCGGTGAGCAGTTCTTC
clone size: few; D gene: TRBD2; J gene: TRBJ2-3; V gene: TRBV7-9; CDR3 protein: CASSPRRGGGTDTQYF; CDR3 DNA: TGTGCCAGCAGCCCGCGTCGCGGGGGGGGCACAGATACGCAGTATTTT
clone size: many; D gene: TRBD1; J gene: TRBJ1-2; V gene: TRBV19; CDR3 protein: CASSPQETGTYGYTF; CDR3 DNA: TGTGCCAGTAGCCCCCAGGAGACAGGGACCTATGGCTACACCTTC
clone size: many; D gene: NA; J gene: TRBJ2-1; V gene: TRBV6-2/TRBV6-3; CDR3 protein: CASTYYGGLYNEQFF; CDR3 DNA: TGTGCCAGCACCTACTACGGGGGACTTTACAATGAGCAGTTCTTC
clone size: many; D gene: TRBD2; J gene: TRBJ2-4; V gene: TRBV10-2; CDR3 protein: CASSEMTSGRRGIQYF; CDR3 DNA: TGCGCCAGCAGTGAGATGACTAGCGGGAGGCGAGGCATTCAGTACTTC
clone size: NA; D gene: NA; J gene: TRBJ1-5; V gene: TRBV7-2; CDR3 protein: CVSSLDRNQPQHF; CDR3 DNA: TGTGTCAGCAGCTTAGATCGGAATCAGCCCCAGCATTTT
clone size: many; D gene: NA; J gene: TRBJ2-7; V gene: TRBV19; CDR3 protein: CASSIAGTSYEQYF; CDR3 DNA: TGTGCCAGTAGTATAGCAGGGACCTCCTACGAGCAGTACTTC
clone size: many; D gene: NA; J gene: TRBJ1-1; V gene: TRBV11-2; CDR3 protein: CASSPGYNREVEAFF; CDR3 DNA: TGTGCCAGCAGCCCCGGTTACAACAGGGAAGTTGAAGCTTTCTTT
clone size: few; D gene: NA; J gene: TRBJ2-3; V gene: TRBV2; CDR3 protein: CASSADWPSTDTQYF; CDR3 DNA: TGTGCCAGCAGTGCCGACTGGCCCAGCACAGATACGCAGTATTTT
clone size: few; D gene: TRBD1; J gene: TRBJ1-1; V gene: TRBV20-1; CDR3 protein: CSASPGGGHTEAFF; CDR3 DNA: TGCAGTGCCAGCCCAGGGGGGGGACACACTGAAGCTTTCTTT
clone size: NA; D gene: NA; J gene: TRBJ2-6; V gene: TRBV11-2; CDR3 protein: CASSLADWVAGANVLTF; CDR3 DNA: TGTGCCAGCAGCTTAGCGGATTGGGTTGCTGGGGCCAACGTCCTGACTTTC
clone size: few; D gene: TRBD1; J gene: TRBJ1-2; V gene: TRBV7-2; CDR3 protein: CASSLLIQGARGYTF; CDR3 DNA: TGTGCCAGCAGCTTACTCATACAGGGGGCCAGGGGCTACACCTTC
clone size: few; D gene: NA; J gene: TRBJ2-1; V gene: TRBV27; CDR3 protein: CASRLRDTPYNEQFF; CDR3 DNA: TGTGCCAGCAGACTCCGGGACACTCCATACAATGAGCAGTTCTTC
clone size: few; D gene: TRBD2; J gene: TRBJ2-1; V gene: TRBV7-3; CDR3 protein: CASSTSGGNNEQFF; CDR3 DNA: TGTGCCAGCAGCACTAGCGGGGGCAACAATGAGCAGTTCTTC
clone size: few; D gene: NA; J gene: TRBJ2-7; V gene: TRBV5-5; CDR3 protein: CASSLEGRGFSYEQYF; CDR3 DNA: TGTGCCAGCAGCTTGGAGGGCAGGGGATTCTCCTACGAGCAGTACTTC